This TCR beta chain was found in a study of response to subunit inactivated influenza vaccine. The CDR3 has 15 amino acids. With 6 bases clipped from V and 5 bases from J, the junction kept 11 bases outside the gene matches. Looked up from germline, CDR1 is MNHNS and CDR2 is SASEGT. TCRdb re-called the RT-PCR reads with MiXCR, one entry per CDR3 protein. The sample consists of about 700,000 distinct CDR3 sequences, 14% of them appearing once. Regarding this clonotype: Antigen unknown.

Broader study findings: Researchers suggested that each seasonal influenza vaccination recruits few new T cells.

The receptor was derived from a man in his fifties who received an inactivated influenza vaccine. The specimen was PBMCs from blood, collected 14 to 15 days before vaccination. This chain joins TRBV6-1 and TRBJ2-7; TRBD1 agrees at 9 bases. CDR3 DNA sequence: TGTGCCAGCAGCCAAAACCCGGACAGGGGCCACGAGCAGTACTTC. Translating it yields CASSQNPDRGHEQYF.